This entry lists 18 T cell receptor beta chains sequenced from one sample in a study of Tregs in tolerant kidney transplant recipients. Repertoires were generated with immunoSEQ multiplex PCR, while TCRdb's copy carries only in-frame clones and drops some. Of around 50,000 clones listed, over 70% are singletons. The sequencing input was CD4+ T cells from blood. The receptors come from a human donor in good health.

The chain is built from TRBV5-1 and TRBJ2-3, with TRBD2 identical over 9 bases. In germline, CDR1 is SGHRS, CDR2 YFSETQ. Trimming cost V 0 bases and J 5 bases; bases outside gene matches: 7. CDR3 size: 16 residues. The CDR3 spells CASSLGVAGVLDTQYF. DNA for the CDR3: TGCGCCAGCAGCTTGGGAGTAGCGGGAGTTTTAGATACGCAGTATTTT.

The sample holds one count of this clone. This rearrangement joins TRBV9 to TRBJ2-4; the match to TRBD1 covers 8 bases. In germline, CDR1 is SGDLS, CDR2 YYNGEE. This CDR3 has 15 residues. The trim removed 3 bases at V and 7 bases at J, leaving 9 bases unmatched. Here the CDR3 reads CASSARGQAENIQYF. The CDR3, as DNA: TGTGCCAGCAGCGCAAGGGGACAGGCCGAGAACATTCAGTACTTC.

The chain is built from TRBV30 and TRBJ2-6, with D perhaps assigned TRBD1 or TRBD2 (6 bases each). The CDR3 has 15 amino acids. CDR1 and CDR2 from the germline V gene are GTSNPN and SVGIG (reference sequence). V lost 5 bases to trimming and J lost 4 bases, with 15 bases between them. The CDR3: CAWGGGGSGANVLTF. CDR3 in DNA: TGTGCCTGGGGGGGCGGAGGGTCCGGGGCCAACGTCCTGACTTTC.

The chain employs TRBV11-2 and TRBJ2-3, with 7 bases aligning to TRBD2. With V trimmed by 5 bases and J by 2 bases, 13 bases remained unmatched. The length of the CDR3 is 17 residues. Germline V gene data show CDR1 as SGHAT and CDR2 as FQNNGV. In DNA form, the CDR3 reads TGTGCCAGCAGCCAGAAGGCGCTAGCGGCTTTCACAGATACGCAGTATTTT. This translates into CASSQKALAAFTDTQYF.

The V gene is TRBV9, the J gene TRBJ2-3; D might be TRBD1 (6 bases). This CDR3 comprises 16 residues. Trimming cost V 0 bases and J 2 bases, with 13 bases left between them. The germline V gene has CDR1 SGDLS and CDR2 YYNGEE. CDR3 DNA: TGTGCCAGCAGCGTAGGGGACGGGACATTCACAGATACGCAGTATTTT. Translation gives CASSVGDGTFTDTQYF.

The V and J genes are TRBV6-5 and TRBJ2-3, with 7 bases aligning to TRBD2. Germline assignment: CDR1 MNHEY and CDR2 SVGAGI. V was clipped by 2 bases and J by 8 bases; unmatched bases: 13. CDR3 size: 16 residues. The CDR3 loop is CASSYRPSGARGTQYF. In nucleotides, the CDR3 is TGTGCCAGCAGTTACCGACCAAGCGGGGCCCGAGGTACGCAGTATTTT.

The chain joins TRBV6-4 to TRBJ2-7; D remains ambiguous. The CDR3 runs to 15 residues. V gave up 3 bases and J gave up 0 bases, with 12 bases separating them. CDR1 is MRHNA, CDR2 SNTAGT, per germline. CDR3 protein: CASSEEHGISYEQYF. The CDR3 DNA reads as TGTGCCAGCAGTGAGGAACACGGAATCTCCTACGAGCAGTACTTC.

This clone occurred a few times. The rearrangement joins TRBV29-1 to TRBJ1-1, with TRBD1 identical over 7 bases. Trimming at V came to 7 bases and at J to 1 base, leaving 0 bases not matched to a gene. This CDR3 comprises 11 residues. Looked up from germline, CDR1 is SQVTM and CDR2 is ANQGSEA. This chain's CDR3 is CSGQGNTEAFF. As DNA, the CDR3 is TGCAGCGGACAGGGGAACACTGAAGCTTTCTTT.

The chain recombines TRBV7-9 with TRBJ2-7; TRBD2 agrees at 8 bases. The CDR3 runs to 16 residues. The germline V gene has CDR1 SEHNR and CDR2 FQNEAQ (reference sequence). V lost 5 bases and J lost 1; bases outside the gene matches: 10. CDR3 sequence reads: CASSPGRVATSYEQYF. The CDR3 DNA follows: TGTGCCAGCAGCCCCGGGAGGGTGGCCACATCCTACGAGCAGTACTTC.

This clone came up a few times. The chain joins TRBV27 to TRBJ2-1; 10 bases agree with TRBD2. V gave up 1 base and J gave up 7 bases; unmatched junction bases: 7. The CDR3 contains 16 residues. CDR1 and CDR2 from the germline V gene are MNHEY and SMNVEV (reference sequence). Here the CDR3 DNA reads TGTGCCAGCAGTTTATTGGCTAGCGGGAGAAGTAATGAGCAGTTCTTC. It codes for CASSLLASGRSNEQFF.

This clone came up a few times. The CDR3 nucleotides are TGTGCCAGCACTAACCCCTCGGGACAAGAGACCCAGTACTTC. As protein: CASTNPSGQETQYF. The rearrangement links TRBV7-2 to TRBJ2-5; D might be TRBD2 (5 bases). CDR1 is SGHTA, CDR2 FQGNSA, per germline. V gave up 7 bases and J gave up 2 bases, with 14 bases separating them. This CDR3 comprises 14 residues.

This sequence joins TRBV5-1 and TRBJ2-3, with D unclear. Germline V CDR1 and CDR2: SGHRS, YFSETQ. V was shortened by 0 bases and J by 1 base, with 6 bases between the two germline ends. This CDR3 is built from 14 residues. CDR3 in amino acids: CASSLGARTDTQYF. CDR3 nucleotides: TGCGCCAGCAGCTTGGGGGCCCGCACAGATACGCAGTATTTT.

The chain combines TRBV4-3 with TRBJ2-7, with D possibly TRBD2 on 6 matching bases. V shed 1 base and J shed 2 bases, with 12 bases lying between them. CDR3 length equals 15 residues. Germline CDR1 and CDR2: LGHNA and YSLEER. The CDR3 region has the DNA TGCGCCAGCAGCCAAGCTAACGGGGGTCCCTACGAGCAGTACTTC. This encodes CASSQANGGPYEQYF.

The chain carries TRBV4-3 and TRBJ2-5; 8 nucleotides agree with TRBD1. The CDR3 has 18 residues. Germline V lookup: CDR1 LGHNA, CDR2 YSLEER. V lost 1 base, J lost 5 bases, and 15 bases stayed unmatched. The chain's CDR3 is CASSQVAISGGFYETQYF. The CDR3 region has the DNA TGCGCCAGCAGCCAAGTCGCGATTTCAGGGGGCTTTTACGAGACCCAGTACTTC.

The chain is built from TRBV7-8 and TRBJ2-3; 7 nucleotides match TRBD2. The J segment lost 6 bases and the V segment lost 2 bases, leaving 8 bases of the junction unmatched. This CDR3 comprises 15 residues. In germline, CDR1 is SGHVS, CDR2 FQNEAQ. The CDR3 sequence is CASSLTWTREDTQYF. For the CDR3, the DNA is TGTGCCAGCAGCTTAACGTGGACTAGAGAGGATACGCAGTATTTT.

The V and J genes are TRBV11-2 and TRBJ1-2; D ambiguous. Germline CDR1 is SGHAT and CDR2 is FQNNGV. The CDR3 runs 12 residues. Trimming cost V 5 bases and J 7 bases, with 11 bases left between them. CDR3 region: CASSPIAGGYTF. In DNA, the CDR3 is TGTGCCAGCAGCCCGATAGCGGGTGGCTACACCTTC.

This chain uses TRBV6-4 with TRBJ1-5; D gene uncertain. This CDR3 has 16 residues. The germline CDR1 and CDR2 sequences are MRHNA and SNTAGT. The V end lost 0 bases, the J end lost 9 bases, and 18 bases lay between the germline ends. The DNA for the CDR3 is TGTGCCAGCAGTGACTCGACGGTCGCGGAAGAGCGGCCCCAGCATTTT. It specifies CASSDSTVAEERPQHF.

The chain has TRBV7-3 and TRBJ1-2; 9 bases line up with TRBD1. Germline assignment: CDR1 SGHTA and CDR2 FQGTGA. V dropped 5 bases and J dropped 3; count of bases not matched to a gene: 10. This CDR3 is 16 amino acids long. CDR3 coding DNA: TGTGCCAGCAGCCCGATGCCCGGGACAGGGTACTATGGCTACACCTTC. Amino acid sequence: CASSPMPGTGYYGYTF.